This TCR beta chain was identified in a study of shared clonotypes between healthy human individuals. Study-level findings and limits: Sequencing depth was expected to influence donor clonotype sharing.

Sequenced by immunoSEQ multiplex PCR; TCRdb stores in-frame clones only, minus some. Of some 2.1 million clones detected, 80% to 95% appear once; the ten largest clones hold less than 2%. This CDR3 is built from 16 residues. In germline, CDR1 is SGHVS, CDR2 FNYEAQ. V was pared by 5 bases and J by 7 bases, with 7 bases of the junction left unmatched. Points on this clone: Its specificity is not known.

Terminally differentiated effector memory CD45RA+ cells were left out of the naive CD8 fraction, which was CD45RO-negative and positively selected for CCR7. The sequence was obtained from a man younger than 35 in good health. Some clones in this sample may be carry-over from other donors' samples. Sequencing was carried out using naive CD8+ T cells from PBMCs. The chain recombines TRBV7-6 with TRBJ2-2, with 13 bases identical to TRBD2. The CDR3 protein is CASSLGLAGVIGELFF. The CDR3 DNA reads as TGTGCCAGCAGCCTAGGACTAGCGGGAGTAATCGGGGAGCTGTTTTTT. The variable domain in full, with the rest retrieved from reference TRBV7-6 and TRBJ2-2, is GAGVSQSPRYKVTKRGQDVALRCDPISGHVSLYWYRQALGQGPEFLTYFNYEAQQDKSGLPNDRFSAERPEGSISTLTIQRTEQRDSAMYRCASSLGLAGVIGELFFGEGSRLTVL.